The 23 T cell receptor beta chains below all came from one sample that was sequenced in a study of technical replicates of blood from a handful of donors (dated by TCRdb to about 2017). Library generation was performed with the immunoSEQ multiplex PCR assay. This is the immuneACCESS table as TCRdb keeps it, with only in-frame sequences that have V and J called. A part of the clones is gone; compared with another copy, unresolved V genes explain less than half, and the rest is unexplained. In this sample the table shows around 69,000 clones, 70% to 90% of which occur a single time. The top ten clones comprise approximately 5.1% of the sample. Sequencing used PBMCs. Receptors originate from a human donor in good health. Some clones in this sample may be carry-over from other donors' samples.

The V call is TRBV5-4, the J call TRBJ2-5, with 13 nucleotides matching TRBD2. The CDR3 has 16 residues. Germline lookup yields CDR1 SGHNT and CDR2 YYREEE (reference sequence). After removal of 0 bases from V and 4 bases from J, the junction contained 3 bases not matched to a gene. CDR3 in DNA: TGTGCCAGCAGCTTGGGGGGGACTAGCGGGGCAGAGACCCAGTACTTC. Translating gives CASSLGGTSGAETQYF.

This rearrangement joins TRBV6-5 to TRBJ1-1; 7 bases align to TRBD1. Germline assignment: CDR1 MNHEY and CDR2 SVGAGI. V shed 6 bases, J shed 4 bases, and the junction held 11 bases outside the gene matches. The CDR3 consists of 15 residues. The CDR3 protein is CASSRTLGGGTEAFF. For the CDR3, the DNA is TGTGCCAGCAGCCGGACCCTAGGGGGCGGCACTGAAGCTTTCTTT.

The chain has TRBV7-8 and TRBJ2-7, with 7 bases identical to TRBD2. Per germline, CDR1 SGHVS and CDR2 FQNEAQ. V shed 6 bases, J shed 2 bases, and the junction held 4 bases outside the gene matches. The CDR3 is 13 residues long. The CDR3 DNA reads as TGTGCCAGCAGGGCTAGCGGTACCTACGAGCAGTACTTC. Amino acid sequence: CASRASGTYEQYF.

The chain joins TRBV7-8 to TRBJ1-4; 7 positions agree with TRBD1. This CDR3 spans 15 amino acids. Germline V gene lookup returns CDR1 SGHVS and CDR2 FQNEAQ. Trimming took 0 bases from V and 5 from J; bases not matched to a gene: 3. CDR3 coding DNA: TGTGCCAGCAGCTTAGCACAGGGGTCGAATGAAAAACTGTTTTTT. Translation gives CASSLAQGSNEKLFF.

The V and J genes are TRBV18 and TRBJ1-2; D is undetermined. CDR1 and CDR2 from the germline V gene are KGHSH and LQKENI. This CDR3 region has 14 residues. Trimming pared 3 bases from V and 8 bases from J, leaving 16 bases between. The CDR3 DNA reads TGTGCCAGCTCACCGGACGGGGAGCTTGGAGGCTACACCTTC. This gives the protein CASSPDGELGGYTF.

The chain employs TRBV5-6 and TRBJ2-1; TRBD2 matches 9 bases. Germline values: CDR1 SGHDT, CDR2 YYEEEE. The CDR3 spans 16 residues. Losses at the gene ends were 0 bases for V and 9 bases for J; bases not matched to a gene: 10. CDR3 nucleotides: TGTGCCAGCAGCTTGGCTTTAGCGGGAGTGTTTATTGAGCAGTTCTTC. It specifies CASSLALAGVFIEQFF.

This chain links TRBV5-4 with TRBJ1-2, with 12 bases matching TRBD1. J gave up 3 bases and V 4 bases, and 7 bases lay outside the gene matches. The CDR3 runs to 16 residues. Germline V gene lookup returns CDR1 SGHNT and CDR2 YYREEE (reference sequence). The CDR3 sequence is CASSPTGTGGYYGYTF. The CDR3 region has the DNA TGTGCCAGCAGCCCGACCGGGACAGGGGGCTACTATGGCTACACCTTC.

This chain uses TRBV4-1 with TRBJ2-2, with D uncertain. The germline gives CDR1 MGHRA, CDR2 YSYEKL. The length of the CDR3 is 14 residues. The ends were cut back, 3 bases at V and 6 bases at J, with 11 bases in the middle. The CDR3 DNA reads TGCGCCAGCAGCCAGAGGCCGGAAGCCGGGGAGCTGTTTTTT. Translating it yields CASSQRPEAGELFF.

The CDR3 protein is CASSYLSDTQYF. The CDR3 DNA reads as TGTGCCAGCAGTTACCTCTCAGATACGCAGTATTTT. The rearrangement links TRBV6-6 to TRBJ2-3; D unresolved. V gave up 2 bases and J gave up 4 bases, with 4 bases separating them. Germline V gives CDR1 MNHNY, CDR2 SVGAGI (reference sequence). The CDR3 sequence is 12 residues long.

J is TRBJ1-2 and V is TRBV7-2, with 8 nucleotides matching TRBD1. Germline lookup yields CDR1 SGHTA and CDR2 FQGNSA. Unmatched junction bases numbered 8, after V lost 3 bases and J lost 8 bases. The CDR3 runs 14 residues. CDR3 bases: TGTGCCAGCAGCTTTATGACAGGGGATAGGGGCTACACCTTC. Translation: CASSFMTGDRGYTF.

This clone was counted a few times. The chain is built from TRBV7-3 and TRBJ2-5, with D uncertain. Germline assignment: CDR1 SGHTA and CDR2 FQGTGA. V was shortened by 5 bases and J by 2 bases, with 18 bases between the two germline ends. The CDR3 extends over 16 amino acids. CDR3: CASSPHGDRRQETQYF. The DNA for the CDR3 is TGTGCCAGCAGCCCCCACGGAGACCGACGACAAGAGACCCAGTACTTC.

The CDR3 reads CAIGGLSSYNEQFF. The CDR3 nucleotides read TGTGCCATCGGGGGACTGAGCTCCTACAATGAGCAGTTCTTC. The chain employs TRBV10-3 and TRBJ2-1, with D possibly matching TRBD2 (6 bases). This CDR3 is 14 amino acids long. Trimming removed 8 bases at V and 0 bases at J, with 11 bases between. The germline CDR1 and CDR2 sequences are ENHRY and SYGVKD.

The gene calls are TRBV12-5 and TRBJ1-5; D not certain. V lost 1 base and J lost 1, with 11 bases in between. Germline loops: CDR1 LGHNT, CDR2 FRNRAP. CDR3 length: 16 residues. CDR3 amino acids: CASGLGQGRSNQPQHF. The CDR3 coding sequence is TGTGCTAGTGGTTTGGGTCAAGGGAGGAGCAATCAGCCCCAGCATTTT.

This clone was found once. CDR3 bases: TGTGCCAGCAGCTCTCCGGGGGTTTTTATTCCTCATTATGGCTACACCTTC. Amino acids: CASSSPGVFIPHYGYTF. The V gene is TRBV7-9, the J gene TRBJ1-2, with D possibly TRBD1 on 5 matching bases. The CDR3 totals 17 residues. V gave up 4 bases and J gave up 5 bases, with 23 bases separating them. CDR1 is SEHNR and CDR2 is FQNEAQ in the germline V gene (reference sequence).

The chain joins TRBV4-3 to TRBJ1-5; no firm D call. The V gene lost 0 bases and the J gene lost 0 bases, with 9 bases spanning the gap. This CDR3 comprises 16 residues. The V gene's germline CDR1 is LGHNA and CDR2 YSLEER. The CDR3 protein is CASSQDWQNSNQPQHF. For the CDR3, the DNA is TGCGCCAGCAGCCAAGATTGGCAGAATAGCAATCAGCCCCAGCATTTT.

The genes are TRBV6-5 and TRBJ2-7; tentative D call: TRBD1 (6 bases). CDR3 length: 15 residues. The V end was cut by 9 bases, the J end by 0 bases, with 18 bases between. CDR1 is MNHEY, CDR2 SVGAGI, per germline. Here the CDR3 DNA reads TGTGCCAGTCACCCGGACAGATACTTCTCCTACGAGCAGTACTTC. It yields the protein CASHPDRYFSYEQYF.

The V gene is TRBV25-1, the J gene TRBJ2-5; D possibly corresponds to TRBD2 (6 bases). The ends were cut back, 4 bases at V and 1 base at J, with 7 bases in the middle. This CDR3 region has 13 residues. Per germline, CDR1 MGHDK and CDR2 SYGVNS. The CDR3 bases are TGTGCCAGCAGTGCGGGGGTCCAAGAGACCCAGTACTTC. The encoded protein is CASSAGVQETQYF.

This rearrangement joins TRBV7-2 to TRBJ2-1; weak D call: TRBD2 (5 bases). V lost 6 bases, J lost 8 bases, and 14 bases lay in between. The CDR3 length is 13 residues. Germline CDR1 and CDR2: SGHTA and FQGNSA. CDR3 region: CASRYTSRDEQFF. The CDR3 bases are TGTGCCAGCAGATACACTAGTAGGGATGAGCAGTTCTTC.

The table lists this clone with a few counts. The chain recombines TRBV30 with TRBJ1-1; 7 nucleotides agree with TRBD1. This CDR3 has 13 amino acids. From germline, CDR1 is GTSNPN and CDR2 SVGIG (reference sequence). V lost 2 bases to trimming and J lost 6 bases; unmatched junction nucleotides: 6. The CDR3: CAWSKGASAEAFF. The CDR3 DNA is TGTGCCTGGAGTAAGGGGGCTAGTGCTGAAGCTTTCTTT. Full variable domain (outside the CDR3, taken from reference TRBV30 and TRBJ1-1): SQTIHQWPATLVQPVGSPLSLECTVEGTSNPNLYWYRQAAGRGLQLLFYSVGIGQISSEVPQNLSASRPQDRQFILSSKKLLLSDSGFYLCAWSKGASAEAFFGQGTRLTVV.

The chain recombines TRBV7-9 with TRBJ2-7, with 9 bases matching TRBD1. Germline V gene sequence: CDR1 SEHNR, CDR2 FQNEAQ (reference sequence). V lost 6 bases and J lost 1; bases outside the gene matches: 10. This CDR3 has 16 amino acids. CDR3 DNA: TGTGCCAGCAGTCAGGGCTCCGACAGGGGGTCCTACGAGCAGTACTTC. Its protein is CASSQGSDRGSYEQYF.

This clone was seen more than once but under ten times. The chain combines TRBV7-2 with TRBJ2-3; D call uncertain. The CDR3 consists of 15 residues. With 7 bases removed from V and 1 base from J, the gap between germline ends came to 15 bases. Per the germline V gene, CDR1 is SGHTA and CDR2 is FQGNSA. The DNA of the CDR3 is TGTGCCAGCATCCCCTGGTGGTTAGGCACAGATACGCAGTATTTT. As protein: CASIPWWLGTDTQYF.

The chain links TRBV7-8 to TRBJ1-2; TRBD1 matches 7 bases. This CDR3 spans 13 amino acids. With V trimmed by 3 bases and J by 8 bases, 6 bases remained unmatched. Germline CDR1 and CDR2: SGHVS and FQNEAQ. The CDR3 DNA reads TGTGCCAGCAGCTTTGCTTCAGGGGGGGGCTACACCTTC. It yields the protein CASSFASGGGYTF.

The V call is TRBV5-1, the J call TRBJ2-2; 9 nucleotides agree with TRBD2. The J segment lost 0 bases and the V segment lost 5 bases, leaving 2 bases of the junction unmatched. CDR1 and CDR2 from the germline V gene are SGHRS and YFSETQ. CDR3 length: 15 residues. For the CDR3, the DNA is TGCGCCAGCAGGTTAGCGGGGGCGAACACCGGGGAGCTGTTTTTT. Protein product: CASRLAGANTGELFF. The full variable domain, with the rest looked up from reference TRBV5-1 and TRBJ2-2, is KAGVTQTPRYLIKTRGQQVTLSCSPISGHRSVSWYQQTPGQGLQFLFEYFSETQRNKGNFPGRFSGRQFSNSRSEMNVSTLELGDSALYLCASRLAGANTGELFFGEGSRLTVL.